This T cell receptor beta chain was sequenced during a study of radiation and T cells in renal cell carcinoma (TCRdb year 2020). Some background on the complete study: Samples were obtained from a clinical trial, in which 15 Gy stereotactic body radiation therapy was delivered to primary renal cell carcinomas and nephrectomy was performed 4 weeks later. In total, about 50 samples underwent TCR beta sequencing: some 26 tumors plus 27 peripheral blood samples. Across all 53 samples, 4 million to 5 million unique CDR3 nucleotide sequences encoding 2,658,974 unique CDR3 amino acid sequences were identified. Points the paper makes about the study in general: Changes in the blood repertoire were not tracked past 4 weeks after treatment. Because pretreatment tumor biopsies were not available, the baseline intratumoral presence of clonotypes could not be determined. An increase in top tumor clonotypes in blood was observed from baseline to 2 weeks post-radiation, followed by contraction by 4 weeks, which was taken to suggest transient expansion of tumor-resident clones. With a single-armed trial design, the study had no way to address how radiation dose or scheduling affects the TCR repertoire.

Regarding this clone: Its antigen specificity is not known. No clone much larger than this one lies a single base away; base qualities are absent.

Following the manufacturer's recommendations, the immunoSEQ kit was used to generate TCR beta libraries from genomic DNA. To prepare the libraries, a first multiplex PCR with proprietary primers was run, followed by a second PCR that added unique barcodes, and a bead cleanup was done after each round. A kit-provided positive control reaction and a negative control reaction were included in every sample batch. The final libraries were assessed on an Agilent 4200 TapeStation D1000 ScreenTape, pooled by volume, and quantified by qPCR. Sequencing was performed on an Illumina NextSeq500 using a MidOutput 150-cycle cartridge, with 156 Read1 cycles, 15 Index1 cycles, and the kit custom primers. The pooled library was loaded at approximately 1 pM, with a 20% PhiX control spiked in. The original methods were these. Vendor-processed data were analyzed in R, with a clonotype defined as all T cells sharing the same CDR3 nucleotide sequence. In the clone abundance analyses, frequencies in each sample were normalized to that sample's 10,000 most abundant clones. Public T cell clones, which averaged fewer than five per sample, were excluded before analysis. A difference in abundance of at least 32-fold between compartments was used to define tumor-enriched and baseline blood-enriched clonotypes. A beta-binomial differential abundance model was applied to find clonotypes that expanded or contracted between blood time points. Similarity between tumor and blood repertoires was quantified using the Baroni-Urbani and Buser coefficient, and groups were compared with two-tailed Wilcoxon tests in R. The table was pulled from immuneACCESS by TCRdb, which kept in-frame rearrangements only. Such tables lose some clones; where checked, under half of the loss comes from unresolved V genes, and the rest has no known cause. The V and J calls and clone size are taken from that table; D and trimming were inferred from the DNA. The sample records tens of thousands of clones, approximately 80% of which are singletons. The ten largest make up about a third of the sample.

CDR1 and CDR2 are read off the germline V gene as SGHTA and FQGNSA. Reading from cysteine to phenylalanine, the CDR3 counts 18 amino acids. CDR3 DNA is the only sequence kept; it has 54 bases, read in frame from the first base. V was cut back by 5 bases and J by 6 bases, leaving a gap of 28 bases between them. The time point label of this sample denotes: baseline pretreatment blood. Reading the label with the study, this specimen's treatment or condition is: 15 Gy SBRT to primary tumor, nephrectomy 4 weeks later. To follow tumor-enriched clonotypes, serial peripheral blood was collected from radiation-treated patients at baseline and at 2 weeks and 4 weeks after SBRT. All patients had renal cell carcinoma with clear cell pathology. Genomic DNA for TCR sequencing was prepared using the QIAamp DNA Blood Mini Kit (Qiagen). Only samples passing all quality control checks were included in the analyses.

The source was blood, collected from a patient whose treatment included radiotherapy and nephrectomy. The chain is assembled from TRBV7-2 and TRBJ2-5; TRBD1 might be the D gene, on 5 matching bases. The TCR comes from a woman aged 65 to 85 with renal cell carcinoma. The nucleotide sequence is TGTGCCAGCAGCCGAGATATTGGTGACGTGGCAGCAGGGCAGACCCAGTACTTC. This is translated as CASSRDIGDVAAGQTQYF.